This TCR beta chain is from a study of cytomegalovirus exposure and HLA in healthy donors. This clone was observed a handful of times. One end of the junction fails to match germline, which may point to a read error. PCR used 60 Vbeta primers and 13 Jbeta primers. The protocol was immunoSEQ multiplex PCR, while the TCRdb copy is restricted to in-frame clones and leaves out a portion. This repertoire shows some 110,000 clones, 65% to 85% found once; its top ten account for 6.1%. The CDR3 has 15 residues. Looked up from germline, CDR1 is SGHTA and CDR2 is FQGNSA. Sequencing was performed on PBMCs. This sequence joins TRBV7-2 and TRBJ1-2; D is unclear. The sequence was obtained from a man aged 18 to 35 in good health and CMV-seronegative. The CDR3 DNA reads TGCGCCAGCAGCCCCGCAACGGGGACTAACTATGGCTACACCTTC. Its translation is CASSPATGTNYGYTF.